There are many counts of the clone carrying this T cell receptor beta chain. CDR3 length: 13 residues. Germline V gene data show CDR1 as MNHNY and CDR2 as SVGAGI (reference sequence). Deletions cut 7 bases from V and 3 bases from J, with 13 bases between. After constant-region reverse-primer amplification, full-length variable regions underwent semi-nested PCR with Nested Universal Primer A. Each CDR3 protein is one row after TCRdb ran MiXCR on the 5' RACE reads. Here the sample spans nearly 40,000 distinct CDR3 sequences, approximately 20% being singletons. This sequence joins TRBV6-6 and TRBJ2-7; D gene ambiguous. The sequenced sample consisted of naive CD4+ T cells sorted from a lymph node. Subset indicated: naive CD4+ T cells, CD4+CD45RA+CD25-. The receptor was isolated from a female donor with breast cancer. The CDR3 is CASTNFLGYEQYF. CDR3 sequence (DNA): TGTGCCAGCACCAACTTCTTGGGCTACGAGCAGTACTTC.